Below are 28 T cell receptor beta chains sequenced from a single sample in a study of blood T cell repertoires in COVID-19. Only in-frame clones appear in the TCRdb table, and some are missing; sequencing was by immunoSEQ multiplex PCR. The table includes over 50,000 clones, around 77% detected once. The material sequenced was peripheral blood. The receptors shown here come from a man older than 75 with active or convalescent COVID-19.

V is TRBV11-2 and J is TRBJ2-7, with D unclear. The CDR3 totals 14 residues. V was trimmed by 3 bases and J by 4 bases, leaving 13 bases between them. CDR1 and CDR2 (germline): SGHAT, FQNNGV. The CDR3 here is CASSLNSGGYEQYF. The CDR3 bases are TGTGCCAGCAGCTTGAACTCAGGTGGATACGAGCAGTACTTC.

This chain uses TRBV3-1 (or the pseudogene TRBV3-2) with TRBJ1-5; D is ambiguous. Trimming took 1 base from V and 0 from J, leaving 4 bases between them. Germline CDR1 LGHDT, CDR2 YNNKEL (reference sequence). This CDR3 region has 14 residues. The CDR3 region is CASSQVYSNQPQHF. CDR3 DNA sequence: TGTGCCAGCAGCCAAGTCTATAGCAATCAGCCCCAGCATTTT.

The rearrangement links TRBV11-3 to TRBJ1-1; D remains ambiguous. CDR1 and CDR2 from the germline V gene are SGHNT and YENEEA. The ends were cut back, 3 bases at V and 7 bases at J, with 15 bases in the middle. The CDR3 spans 14 residues. Here the CDR3 DNA reads TGTGCCAGCAGCTTTGGACTACACGGTAGTGAAGCTTTCTTT. It specifies CASSFGLHGSEAFF.

This sequence joins TRBV7-8 and TRBJ1-2; tentatively, D is TRBD1 (5 bases). Trimming shortened V by 10 bases and J by 1 base, and 13 bases separated the two germline ends. CDR3 length equals 13 residues. CDR1 is SGHVS, CDR2 FQNEAQ, per germline. This CDR3 reads CATARGGNYGYTF. CDR3 in DNA: TGTGCCACCGCCCGCGGGGGTAACTATGGCTACACCTTC.

The chain couples TRBV28 to TRBJ2-2; 7 nucleotides agree with TRBD2. Germline CDR1 and CDR2: MDHEN and SYDVKM. Trimming at V came to 3 bases and at J to 4 bases, leaving 8 bases not matched to a gene. This CDR3 is 16 amino acids long. CDR3 nucleotides: TGTGCCAGCAGTTTGGTTACGGGAGGCATCACCGGGGAGCTGTTTTTT. Protein: CASSLVTGGITGELFF.

The rearrangement uses TRBV6-2 or TRBV6-3 and TRBJ2-5, with D maybe TRBD2 (6 bases). CDR1 and CDR2 (germline): MNHEY, SVGEGT. Trimming cost V 5 bases and J 5 bases, with 18 bases left between them. The CDR3 sequence is 15 residues long. In nucleotides, the CDR3 is TGTGCCAGCAGTAAACCAGCGGACCGGGGGGAGACCCAGTACTTC. Its translation: CASSKPADRGETQYF.

The chain employs TRBV9 and TRBJ2-1; 10 bases are shared with TRBD2. Trimming cost V 3 bases and J 4 bases; bases outside gene matches: 10. The CDR3 length is 17 residues. Germline V gives CDR1 SGDLS, CDR2 YYNGEE. The CDR3 region is CASSGGASGRPYNEQFF. CDR3 sequence (DNA): TGTGCCAGCAGCGGGGGGGCTAGCGGGAGACCTTACAATGAGCAGTTCTTC. The entire variable domain, with the rest obtained from reference TRBV9 and TRBJ2-1, is as follows: DSGVTQTPKHLITATGQRVTLRCSPRSGDLSVYWYQQSLDQGLQFLIQYYNGEERAKGNILERFSAQQFPDLHSELNLSSLELGDSALYFCASSGGASGRPYNEQFFGPGTRLTVL.

This clone was recorded a few times. The V and J genes are TRBV5-8 and TRBJ1-1; D gene ambiguous. Germline values: CDR1 SGHTS, CDR2 YDEGEE. The ends were cut back, 1 base at V and 4 bases at J, with 8 bases in the middle. This CDR3 has 13 amino acids. The CDR3 loop reads CASSLNPGTEAFF. DNA of the CDR3: TGTGCCAGCAGCTTGAACCCGGGCACTGAAGCTTTCTTT.

J is TRBJ2-2 and V is TRBV27; the match to TRBD2 covers 9 bases. CDR1 MNHEY and CDR2 SMNVEV come from the germline V gene (reference sequence). This CDR3 comprises 16 residues. J was trimmed by 1 base and V by 7 bases; bases with no gene match: 7. The CDR3 DNA reads TGTGCCAGCATCGGGCTAGCGGGATTGAACACCGGGGAGCTGTTTTTT. This translates into CASIGLAGLNTGELFF.

This clone was found once. This chain connects TRBV7-9 to TRBJ1-4, with TRBD1 matching 10 bases. Unmatched junction bases numbered 11, after V lost 5 bases and J lost 8 bases. The CDR3 is made up of 16 amino acids. Germline CDR1 is SEHNR and CDR2 is FQNEAQ (reference sequence). CDR3 protein: CASSKDPGQGREKLFF. DNA of the CDR3: TGTGCCAGCAGCAAGGATCCGGGACAGGGGAGGGAAAAACTGTTTTTT.

The chain recombines TRBV19 with TRBJ1-1, with 9 bases matching TRBD1. The CDR3 consists of 15 residues. CDR1 and CDR2 (germline): LNHDA, SQIVND (reference sequence). With 5 bases clipped from V and 4 bases from J, the junction kept 8 bases outside the gene matches. The CDR3 reads CASSAWTGVATEAFF. Here the CDR3 DNA reads TGTGCCAGTAGTGCTTGGACAGGGGTTGCCACTGAAGCTTTCTTT.

The chain carries TRBV5-1 and TRBJ2-1, with TRBD1 matching 7 bases. The germline CDR1 and CDR2 sequences are SGHRS and YFSETQ. Trimming at V came to 4 bases and at J to 10 bases, leaving 11 bases not matched to a gene. The CDR3 runs 14 residues. The CDR3 region is CASSEQGISGEQFF. The DNA of the CDR3 is TGCGCCAGCAGCGAACAGGGGATCAGTGGGGAGCAGTTCTTC. Filled out from reference TRBV5-1 and TRBJ2-1, the complete variable domain reads KAGVTQTPRYLIKTRGQQVTLSCSPISGHRSVSWYQQTPGQGLQFLFEYFSETQRNKGNFPGRFSGRQFSNSRSEMNVSTLELGDSALYLCASSEQGISGEQFFGPGTRLTVL.

This chain joins TRBV9 and TRBJ2-5, with 7 bases aligning to TRBD2. V lost 2 bases and J lost 5; bases outside the gene matches: 9. This CDR3 is built from 15 residues. Germline V gene data show CDR1 as SGDLS and CDR2 as YYNGEE. CDR3 DNA sequence: TGTGCCAGCAGCGTCGGGGCGGGAGAGTTCGAGACCCAGTACTTC. It specifies CASSVGAGEFETQYF.

The chain carries TRBV28 and TRBJ1-5; 7 nucleotides match TRBD1. The CDR3 has 13 residues. Germline loops: CDR1 MDHEN, CDR2 SYDVKM. Trimming cost V 6 bases and J 6 bases; bases outside gene matches: 5. The CDR3, as DNA: TGTGCCAGCAGGACAGGGCGAGGTCAGCCCCAGCATTTT. Amino acids: CASRTGRGQPQHF.

V is TRBV2 and J is TRBJ2-7; D uncertain. Trimming removed 10 bases at V and 1 base at J, with 17 bases between. CDR1 and CDR2 from the germline V gene are SNHLY and FYNNEI. This CDR3 contains 14 residues. CDR3 loop: CATKSRIFSYEQYF. Here the CDR3 DNA reads TGTGCCACCAAGAGCCGTATTTTTTCCTACGAGCAGTACTTC.

This clone was counted only a few times. The chain combines TRBV11-2 with TRBJ2-3; 12 bases match TRBD1. Unmatched junction bases numbered 5, after V lost 1 base and J lost 6 bases. Germline V gene data show CDR1 as SGHAT and CDR2 as FQNNGV. CDR3 length equals 16 residues. CDR3 in amino acids: CASSLVRDRGHDTQYF. The CDR3 nucleotides read TGTGCCAGCAGCTTAGTCCGGGACAGGGGGCACGATACGCAGTATTTT.

The chain employs TRBV11-2 and TRBJ1-2; D is ambiguous. The germline V gene has CDR1 SGHAT and CDR2 FQNNGV. CDR3 length equals 13 residues. V lost 6 bases, J lost 4 bases, and 12 bases lay in between. The CDR3 sequence is CASRDLNGYGYTF. The CDR3 DNA sequence: TGTGCCAGCAGGGACTTGAACGGCTATGGCTACACCTTC.

The chain combines TRBV2 with TRBJ1-2; 9 bases are shared with TRBD1. With 7 bases clipped from V and 5 bases from J, the junction kept 5 bases outside the gene matches. Germline values: CDR1 SNHLY, CDR2 FYNNEI. This CDR3 contains 13 residues. The CDR3 DNA reads TGTGCCAGCAAGGACAGGGGTAATTATGGCTACACCTTC. This encodes CASKDRGNYGYTF.

The chain links TRBV6-5 to TRBJ2-7; perhaps TRBD2 as D (5 bases). Germline V gene lookup returns CDR1 MNHEY and CDR2 SVGAGI. The CDR3 is 15 amino acids. Trimming removed 7 bases at V and 1 base at J, with 17 bases between. The CDR3 here is CASIKPGSRSYEQYF. CDR3 bases: TGTGCCAGCATCAAACCGGGGAGCCGTTCCTACGAGCAGTACTTC.

The rearrangement joins TRBV3-1 (or the pseudogene TRBV3-2) to TRBJ2-2; 7 nucleotides match TRBD1. From germline, CDR1 is LGHDT and CDR2 YNNKEL (reference sequence). The trim removed 1 base at V and 6 bases at J, leaving 5 bases unmatched. CDR3 size: 15 residues. CDR3 region: CASSQGGGAPGELFF. The CDR3 DNA reads TGTGCCAGCAGCCAAGGAGGGGGCGCGCCCGGGGAGCTGTTTTTT.

The chain recombines TRBV27 with TRBJ2-2; 13 nucleotides agree with TRBD2. The CDR3 totals 18 residues. J gave up 4 bases and V 0 bases, and 5 bases lay outside the gene matches. In germline, CDR1 is MNHEY, CDR2 SMNVEV (reference sequence). This chain's CDR3 is CASSLSGLAGSGTGELFF. The CDR3 DNA follows: TGTGCCAGCAGTTTATCGGGACTAGCGGGATCGGGCACCGGGGAGCTGTTTTTT.

This clone came up a few times. This sequence joins TRBV29-1 and TRBJ2-7; maybe TRBD1 (5 bases). Germline V CDR1 and CDR2: SQVTM, ANQGSEA. Trimming left V 5 bases short and J 2 bases short, with 13 bases between. This CDR3 has 13 amino acids. CDR3 region: CSVSSQGAYEQYF. Written as DNA, the CDR3 is TGCAGCGTTAGTTCCCAGGGTGCCTACGAGCAGTACTTC.

This clone has just a few counts. The CDR3: CAPPQANQPQHF. The CDR3 DNA sequence: TGTGCCCCTCCCCAGGCCAATCAGCCCCAGCATTTT. The chain combines TRBV6-5 with TRBJ1-5, with unresolved D. The germline gives CDR1 MNHEY, CDR2 SVGAGI. V lost 11 bases, J lost 3 bases, and 11 bases lay in between. CDR3 length: 12 amino acids.

V usage is TRBV2 and J usage is TRBJ2-3, with D possibly matching TRBD1 (6 bases). CDR1 and CDR2 from the germline V gene are SNHLY and FYNNEI. The CDR3 covers 12 residues. Trimming cost V 6 bases and J 6 bases, with 10 bases left between them. The CDR3: CASRNTGDTQYF. The CDR3 nucleotides read TGTGCCAGCAGGAACACAGGGGATACGCAGTATTTT.

This chain joins TRBV27 and TRBJ1-5; D might be TRBD1 (6 bases). The V gene lost 6 bases and the J gene lost 6 bases, with 12 bases spanning the gap. The CDR3 spans 13 residues. Germline values: CDR1 MNHEY, CDR2 SMNVEV (reference sequence). CDR3 region: CASSLTGFQPQHF. The CDR3 DNA reads as TGTGCCAGCAGCCTAACAGGGTTTCAGCCCCAGCATTTT.

This chain links TRBV5-1 with TRBJ2-5, with no clear D. CDR1 and CDR2 (germline): SGHRS, YFSETQ. This CDR3 contains 14 residues. Deletions cut 0 bases from V and 1 base from J, with 7 bases between. CDR3 nucleotide sequence: TGCGCCAGCAGCTTGGACCGGTCCCAAGAGACCCAGTACTTC. It translates to CASSLDRSQETQYF.

This clone turned up a few times. This rearrangement joins TRBV9 to TRBJ2-1; 8 nucleotides line up with TRBD2. V shed 0 bases and J 1 base; nucleotides not matched to a gene: 3. Germline CDR1 is SGDLS and CDR2 is YYNGEE. The CDR3 consists of 16 residues. The CDR3: CASSVVTGGSYNEQFF. The CDR3 DNA reads TGTGCCAGCAGCGTAGTAACGGGAGGGTCCTACAATGAGCAGTTCTTC.

V usage is TRBV7-6 and J usage is TRBJ2-1; weak D call: TRBD1 (7 bases). This CDR3 is built from 14 residues. Trimming stripped 1 base from V and 9 bases from J, with 13 bases between. Germline CDR1 is SGHVS and CDR2 is FNYEAQ. This chain's CDR3 is CASSLEWQGGEQFF. CDR3 bases: TGTGCCAGCAGCTTAGAGTGGCAGGGGGGTGAGCAGTTCTTC.